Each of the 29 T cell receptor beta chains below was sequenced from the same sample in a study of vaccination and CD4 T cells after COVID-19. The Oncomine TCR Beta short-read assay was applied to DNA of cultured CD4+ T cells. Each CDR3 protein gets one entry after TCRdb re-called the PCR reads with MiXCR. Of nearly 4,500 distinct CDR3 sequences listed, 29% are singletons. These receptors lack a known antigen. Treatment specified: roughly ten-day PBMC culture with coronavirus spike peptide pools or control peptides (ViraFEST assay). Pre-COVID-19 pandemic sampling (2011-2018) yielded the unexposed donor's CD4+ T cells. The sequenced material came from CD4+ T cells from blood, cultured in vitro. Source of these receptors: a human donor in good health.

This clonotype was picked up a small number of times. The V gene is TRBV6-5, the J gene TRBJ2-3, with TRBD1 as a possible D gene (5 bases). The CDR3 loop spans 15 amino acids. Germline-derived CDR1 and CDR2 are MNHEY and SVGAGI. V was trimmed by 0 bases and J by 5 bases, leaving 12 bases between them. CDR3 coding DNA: TGTGCCAGCAGTTACTCGAGGCAGGGAAGAGATACGCAGTATTTT. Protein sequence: CASSYSRQGRDTQYF.

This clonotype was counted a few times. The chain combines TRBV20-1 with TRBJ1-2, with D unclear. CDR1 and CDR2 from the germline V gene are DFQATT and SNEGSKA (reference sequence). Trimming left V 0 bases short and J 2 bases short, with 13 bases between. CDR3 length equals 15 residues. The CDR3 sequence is CSARDRRAGNYGYTF. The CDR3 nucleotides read TGCAGTGCTAGAGATCGTCGGGCCGGAAACTATGGCTACACCTTC.

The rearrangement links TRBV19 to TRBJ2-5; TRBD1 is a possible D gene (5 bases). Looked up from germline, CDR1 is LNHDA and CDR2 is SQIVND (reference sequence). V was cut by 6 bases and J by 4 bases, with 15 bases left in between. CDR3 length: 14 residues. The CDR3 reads CASRRQGMGETQYF. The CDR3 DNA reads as TGTGCCAGTAGGAGGCAGGGAATGGGAGAGACCCAGTACTTC.

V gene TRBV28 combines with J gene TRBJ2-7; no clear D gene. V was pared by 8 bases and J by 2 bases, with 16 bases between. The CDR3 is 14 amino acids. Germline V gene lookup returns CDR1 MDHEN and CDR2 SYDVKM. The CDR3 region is CASGLLGRTYEQYF. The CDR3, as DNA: TGTGCCAGCGGGTTGTTGGGCCGAACCTACGAGCAGTACTTC.

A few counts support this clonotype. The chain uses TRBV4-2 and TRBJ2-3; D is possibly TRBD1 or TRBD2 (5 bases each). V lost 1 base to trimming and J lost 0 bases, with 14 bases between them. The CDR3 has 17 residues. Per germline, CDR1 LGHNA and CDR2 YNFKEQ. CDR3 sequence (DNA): TGTGCCAGCAGCCAAGTACCGGGACGACTTAGCACAGATACGCAGTATTTT. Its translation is CASSQVPGRLSTDTQYF.

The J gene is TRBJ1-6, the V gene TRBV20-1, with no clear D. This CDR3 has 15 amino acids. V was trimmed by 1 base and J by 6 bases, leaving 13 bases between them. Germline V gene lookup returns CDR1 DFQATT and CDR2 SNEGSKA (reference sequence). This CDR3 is CSARAYQILNSPLHF. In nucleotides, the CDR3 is TGCAGTGCTAGAGCTTATCAGATCCTTAATTCACCCCTCCACTTT.

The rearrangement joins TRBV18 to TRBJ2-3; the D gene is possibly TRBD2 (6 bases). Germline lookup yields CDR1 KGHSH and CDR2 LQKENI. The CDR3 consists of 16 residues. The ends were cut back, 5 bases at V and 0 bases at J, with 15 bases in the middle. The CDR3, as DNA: TGTGCCAGCTCATCGCTCTCCGGGACTAGCACAGATACGCAGTATTTT. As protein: CASSSLSGTSTDTQYF.

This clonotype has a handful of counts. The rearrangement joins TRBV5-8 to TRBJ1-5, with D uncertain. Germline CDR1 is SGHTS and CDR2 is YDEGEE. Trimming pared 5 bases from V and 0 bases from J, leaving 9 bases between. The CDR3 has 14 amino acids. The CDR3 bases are TGTGCCAGCAGTTCGGACGGTAGCAATCAGCCCCAGCATTTT. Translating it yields CASSSDGSNQPQHF. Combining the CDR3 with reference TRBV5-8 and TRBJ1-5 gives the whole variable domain EAGVTQSPTHLIKTRGQQATLRCSPISGHTSVYWYQQALGLGLQFLLWYDEGEERNRGNFPPRFSGRQFPNYSSELNVNALELEDSALYLCASSSDGSNQPQHFGDGTRLSIL.

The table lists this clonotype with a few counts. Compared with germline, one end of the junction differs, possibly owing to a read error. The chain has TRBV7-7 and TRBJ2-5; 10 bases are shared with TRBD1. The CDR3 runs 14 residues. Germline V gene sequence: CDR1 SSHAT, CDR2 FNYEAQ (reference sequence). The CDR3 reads CASSQGQGWQTQYF. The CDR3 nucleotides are TGTGCTAGCAGCCAGGGACAGGGGTGGCAGACCCAGTACTTC. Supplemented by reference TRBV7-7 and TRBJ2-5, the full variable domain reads GAGVSQSPRYKVTKRGQDVTLRCDPISSHATLYWYQQALGQGPEFLTYFNYEAQPDKSGLPSDRFSAERPEGSISTLTIQRTEQRDSAMYRCASSQGQGWQTQYFGPGTRLLVL.

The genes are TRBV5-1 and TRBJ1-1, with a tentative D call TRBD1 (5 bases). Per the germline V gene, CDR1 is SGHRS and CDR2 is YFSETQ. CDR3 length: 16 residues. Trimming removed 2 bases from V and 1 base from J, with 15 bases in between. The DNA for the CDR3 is TGCGCCAGCAGCTTAAACGATCAGGGATCGAACACTGAAGCTTTCTTT. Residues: CASSLNDQGSNTEAFF.

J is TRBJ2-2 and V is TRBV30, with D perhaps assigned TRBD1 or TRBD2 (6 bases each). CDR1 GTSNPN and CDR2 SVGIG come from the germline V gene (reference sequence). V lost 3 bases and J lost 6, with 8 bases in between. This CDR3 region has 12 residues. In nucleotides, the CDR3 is TGTGCCTGGAGCCGGGGGCCCGGGGAGCTGTTTTTT. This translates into CAWSRGPGELFF.

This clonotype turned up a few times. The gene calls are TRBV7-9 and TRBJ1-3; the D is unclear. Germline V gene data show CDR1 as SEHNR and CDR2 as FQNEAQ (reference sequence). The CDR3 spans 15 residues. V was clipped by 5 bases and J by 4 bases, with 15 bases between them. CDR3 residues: CASSQPRRLGNTIYF. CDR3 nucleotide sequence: TGTGCCAGCAGCCAACCCCGTCGTCTCGGAAACACCATATATTTT. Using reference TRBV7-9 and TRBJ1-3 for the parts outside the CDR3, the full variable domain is DTGVSQNPRHKITKRGQNVTFRCDPISEHNRLYWYRQTLGQGPEFLTYFQNEAQLEKSRLLSDRFSAERPKGSFSTLEIQRTEQGDSAMYLCASSQPRRLGNTIYFGEGSWLTVV.

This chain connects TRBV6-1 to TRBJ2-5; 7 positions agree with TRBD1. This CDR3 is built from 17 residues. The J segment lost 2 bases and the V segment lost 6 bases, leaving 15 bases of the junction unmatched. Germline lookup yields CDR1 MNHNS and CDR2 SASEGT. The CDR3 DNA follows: TGTGCCAGCAGCCCAAGGACAGGACCTAGGGGGCAAGAGACCCAGTACTTC. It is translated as CASSPRTGPRGQETQYF.

The CDR3 bases are TGTGCCAGCAGCTTATCGGGGGTCACAGATACGCAGTATTTT. It translates to CASSLSGVTDTQYF. The genes are TRBV7-9 and TRBJ2-3; maybe TRBD2 (6 bases). CDR1 and CDR2 (germline): SEHNR, FQNEAQ (reference sequence). V was pared by 2 bases and J by 2 bases, with 8 bases between. The CDR3 contains 14 residues.

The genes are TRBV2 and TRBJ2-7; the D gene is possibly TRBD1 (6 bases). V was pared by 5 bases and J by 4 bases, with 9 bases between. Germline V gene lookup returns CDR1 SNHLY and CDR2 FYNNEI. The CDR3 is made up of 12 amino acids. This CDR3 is CASSQQGYEQYF. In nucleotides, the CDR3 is TGTGCCAGCAGTCAACAGGGTTACGAGCAGTACTTC.

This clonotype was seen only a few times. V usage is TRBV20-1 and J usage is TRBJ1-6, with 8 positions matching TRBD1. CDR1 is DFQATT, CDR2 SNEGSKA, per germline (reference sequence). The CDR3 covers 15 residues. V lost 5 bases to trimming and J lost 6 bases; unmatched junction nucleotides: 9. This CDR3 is CSAPSDRGRNSPLHF. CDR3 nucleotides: TGCAGTGCTCCTAGCGACAGGGGCCGTAATTCACCCCTCCACTTT.

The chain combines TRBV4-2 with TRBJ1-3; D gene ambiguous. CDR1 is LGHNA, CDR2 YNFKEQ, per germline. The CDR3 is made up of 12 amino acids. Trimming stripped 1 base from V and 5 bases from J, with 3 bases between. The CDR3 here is CASSQVRNTIYF. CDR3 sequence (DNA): TGTGCCAGCAGCCAAGTCAGAAACACCATATATTTT.

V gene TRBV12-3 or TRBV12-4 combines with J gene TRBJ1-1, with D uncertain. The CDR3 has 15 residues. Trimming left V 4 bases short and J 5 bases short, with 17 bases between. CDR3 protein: CASSSRRRVQTEAFF. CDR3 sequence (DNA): TGTGCCAGCAGTTCCCGCAGGCGGGTGCAAACTGAAGCTTTCTTT.

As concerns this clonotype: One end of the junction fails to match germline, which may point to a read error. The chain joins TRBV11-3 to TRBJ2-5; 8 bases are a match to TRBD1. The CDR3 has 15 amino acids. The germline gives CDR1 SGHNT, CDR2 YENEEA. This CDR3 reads CAGSLRAGGMETQYF. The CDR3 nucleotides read TGTGCCGGCAGCTTACGGGCAGGGGGCATGGAGACCCAGTACTTC.

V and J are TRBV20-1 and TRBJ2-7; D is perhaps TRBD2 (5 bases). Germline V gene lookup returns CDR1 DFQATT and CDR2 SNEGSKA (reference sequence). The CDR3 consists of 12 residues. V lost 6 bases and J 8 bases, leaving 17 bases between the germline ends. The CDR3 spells CSATTPSLQQYF. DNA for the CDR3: TGCAGTGCCACGACTCCTAGCCTCCAGCAGTACTTC.

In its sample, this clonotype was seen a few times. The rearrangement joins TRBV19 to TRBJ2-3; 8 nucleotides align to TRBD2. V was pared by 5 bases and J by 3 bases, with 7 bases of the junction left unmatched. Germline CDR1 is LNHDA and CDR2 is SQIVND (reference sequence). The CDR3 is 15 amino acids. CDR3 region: CASSPLLAATDTQYF. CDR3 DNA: TGTGCCAGTAGTCCCCTACTAGCGGCGACAGATACGCAGTATTTT.

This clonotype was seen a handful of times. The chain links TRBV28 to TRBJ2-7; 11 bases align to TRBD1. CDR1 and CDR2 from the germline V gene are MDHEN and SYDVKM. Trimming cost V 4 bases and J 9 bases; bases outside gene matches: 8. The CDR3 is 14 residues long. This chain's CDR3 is CASSYGQGAAGQYF. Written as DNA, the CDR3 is TGTGCCAGCAGTTACGGACAGGGGGCAGCCGGGCAGTACTTC.

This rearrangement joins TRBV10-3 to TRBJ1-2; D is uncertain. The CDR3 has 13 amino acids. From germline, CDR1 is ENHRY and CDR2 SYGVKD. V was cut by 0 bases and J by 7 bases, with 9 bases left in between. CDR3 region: CAISESIGVGYTF. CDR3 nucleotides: TGTGCCATCAGTGAGTCGATTGGGGTTGGCTACACCTTC.

CDR3 protein: CASSIVEGTQYF. In DNA form, the CDR3 reads TGTGCCAGTAGTATAGTTGAGGGGACGCAGTATTTT. J is TRBJ2-3 and V is TRBV19; D may match TRBD1 or TRBD2 (5 bases each). Trimming removed 1 base at V and 9 bases at J, with 8 bases between. The germline CDR1 and CDR2 sequences are LNHDA and SQIVND (reference sequence). The CDR3 sequence is 12 residues long.

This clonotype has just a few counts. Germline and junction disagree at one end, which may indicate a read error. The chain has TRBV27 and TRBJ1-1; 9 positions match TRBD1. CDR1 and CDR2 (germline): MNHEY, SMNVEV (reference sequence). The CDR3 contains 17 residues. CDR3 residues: CTSSLLGSGQGNTEAFF. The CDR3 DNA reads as TGCACCAGCAGTTTATTAGGTTCGGGACAGGGGAACACTGAAGCTTTCTTT.

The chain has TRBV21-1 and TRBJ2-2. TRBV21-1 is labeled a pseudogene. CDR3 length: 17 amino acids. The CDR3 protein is CASSLHACGPYTGELFF. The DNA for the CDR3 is TGTGCCAGCAGCCTCCATGCGTGCGGACCATACACCGGGGAGCTGTTTTTT.

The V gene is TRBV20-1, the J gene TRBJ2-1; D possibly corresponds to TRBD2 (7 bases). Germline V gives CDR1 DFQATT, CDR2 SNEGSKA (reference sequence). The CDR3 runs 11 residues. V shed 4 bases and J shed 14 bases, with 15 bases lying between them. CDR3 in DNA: TGCAGTGCTACCCGGGGGGCATGGGAGTTCTTC. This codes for CSATRGAWEFF.

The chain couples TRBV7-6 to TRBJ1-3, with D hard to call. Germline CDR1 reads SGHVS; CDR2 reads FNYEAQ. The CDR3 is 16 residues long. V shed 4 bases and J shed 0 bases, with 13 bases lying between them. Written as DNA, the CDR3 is TGTGCCAGCAGCTCCCCCGGGTTAATCTCTGGAAACACCATATATTTT. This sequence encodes CASSSPGLISGNTIYF.

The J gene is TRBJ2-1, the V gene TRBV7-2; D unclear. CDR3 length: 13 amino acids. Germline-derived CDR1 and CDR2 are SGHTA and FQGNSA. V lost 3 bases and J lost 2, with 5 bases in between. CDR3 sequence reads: CASSFGTYNEQFF. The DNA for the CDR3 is TGTGCCAGCAGCTTTGGGACCTACAATGAGCAGTTCTTC.